This T cell receptor (beta chain) was captured in a study of a mutant IDH1 vaccine in newly diagnosed glioma. Study details: Vaccination followed radiotherapy alone by 4-6 weeks, or accompanied temozolomide cycles. The week-35 safety follow-up was V12, and the week-47 study end was V13. Study conclusions and caveats: Patients mounted vaccine-induced immune responses in 85% to 95% of cases.

Time point denoted: week 47, end of study. Each dose delivered 300 ug of mutant IDH1 20-mer peptide subcutaneously with imiquimod. Tumors from donors were new WHO grade 3 or 4 IDH1-mutant astrocytomas with ATRX loss. The data were produced by immunoSEQ multiplex PCR, yet TCRdb's version contains in-frame clones alone and is incomplete. The table has approximately 37,000 clones, 82% seen once. As concerns this clone: The antigen remains unidentified.

The CDR3 spans 11 residues. Deletions cut 1 base from V and 7 bases from J, with 4 bases between. Per germline, CDR1 SEHNR and CDR2 FQNEAQ (reference sequence). V is TRBV7-9 and J is TRBJ1-1; D remains ambiguous. This TCR derives from a man between 18 and 29 years old with glioma. Some clones in this sample may be carry-over from other donors' samples. This sample comprised PBMCs, obtained from a glioma patient whose treatment included an IDH1 peptide vaccine. Written as DNA, the CDR3 is TGTGCCAGCAGCTTAGAGAGTGAAGCTTTCTTT. Translation gives CASSLESEAFF.